This is a list of T cell receptor beta chains from one sample in a study of T cell responses to AZD1222 COVID-19 vaccine. Method: immunoSEQ multiplex PCR; TCRdb's copy keeps in-frame clones and lacks some. Of 150,000 to 200,000 clones listed, just under 90% are singletons. Source: peripheral blood, taken 28 days after the second dose of the MenACWY control vaccine. The origin of the receptors is an adult who received the MenACWY meningococcal vaccine as a control. Each CDR3 is given without its conserved first and last residue. Each record gives: V gene, CDR3 protein.

>TRBV2
ASSRSTYEQY
>TRBV24-1
ATSDADSGSRGPQH
>TRBV24-1
AAGTGLYGYT
>TRBV7-9
ASSFSATNEKLF
>TRBV3-1/TRBV3-2
ASSMGDLNQPQH
>TRBV24-1
ATRAANEKLF
>TRBV30
AWSVKLTSYNSPLH
>TRBV30
AWSVQGSGQPQH
>TRBV4-1
ASGKAVVETQY
>TRBV10-2
ASSVTNPLETQY
>TRBV19
ASSIVLAGGGEQY
>TRBV7-2
ASSLAAEAF
>TRBV3-1/TRBV3-2
ASSPRFTGGGTDTQY
>TRBV10-3
AISERGFGYGYT
>TRBV24-1
ATTGPGSSTDTQY
>TRBV14
ASSSLATDTQY
>TRBV5-1
ASSPQGSETQY
>TRBV4-3
ASSQDSKPVGGDTEAF
>TRBV28
ASSLSPTVPQETQY
>TRBV11-2
ASSLSPTPGEEAF
>TRBV24-1
ATSDSQGADDEAF
>TRBV29-1
SVPDLDRGYTGELF
>TRBV7-8
ASSPAGLSYNEQF
>TRBV29-1
SGDRNTEAF
>TRBV11-2
ASSLDRNPNYGYT
>TRBV27
ASSPARAPRGSDTQY
>TRBV6-2/TRBV6-3
ASSYSGGHEQF
>TRBV6-5
ASSLEQGVNEQF
>TRBV6-4
ASSDLFGSGNSNQPQH
>TRBV30
AWRLGAGNTIY
>TRBV7-9
ASSSGLADYNEQF
>TRBV30
AWSDRGLAATDTQY
>TRBV2
ASSEKVTGNYGYT
>TRBV5-6
ASSGSTDTQY
>TRBV7-2
ASSLGGGYEQY
>TRBV6-5
ASKDRVGTGELF
>TRBV6-5
ASSYGSNQPQH
>TRBV19
ASGRGTVKQETQY
>TRBV28
ASSLWQGAGEDPLH
>TRBV10-2
ASSEVTESEAF
>TRBV11-2
ASSLGQSYEQY
>TRBV4-3
ASSQELRNEQF
>TRBV7-3
ASSLGVLTDTQY
>TRBV7-2
ASSLVGAREKLF